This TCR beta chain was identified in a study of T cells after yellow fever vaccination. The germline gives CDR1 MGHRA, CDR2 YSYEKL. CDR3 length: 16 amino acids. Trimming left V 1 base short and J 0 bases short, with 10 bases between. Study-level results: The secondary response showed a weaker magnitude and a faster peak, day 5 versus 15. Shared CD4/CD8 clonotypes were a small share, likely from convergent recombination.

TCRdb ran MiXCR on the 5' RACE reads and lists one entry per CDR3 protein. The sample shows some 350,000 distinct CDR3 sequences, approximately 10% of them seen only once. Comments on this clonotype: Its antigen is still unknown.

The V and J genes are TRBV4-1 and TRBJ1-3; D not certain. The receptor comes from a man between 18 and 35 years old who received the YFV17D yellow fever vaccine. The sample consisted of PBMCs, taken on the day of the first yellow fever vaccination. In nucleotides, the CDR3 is TGCGCCAGCAGCCAAGGTCGGGCTAGCTCTGGAAACACCATATATTTT. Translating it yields CASSQGRASSGNTIYF.